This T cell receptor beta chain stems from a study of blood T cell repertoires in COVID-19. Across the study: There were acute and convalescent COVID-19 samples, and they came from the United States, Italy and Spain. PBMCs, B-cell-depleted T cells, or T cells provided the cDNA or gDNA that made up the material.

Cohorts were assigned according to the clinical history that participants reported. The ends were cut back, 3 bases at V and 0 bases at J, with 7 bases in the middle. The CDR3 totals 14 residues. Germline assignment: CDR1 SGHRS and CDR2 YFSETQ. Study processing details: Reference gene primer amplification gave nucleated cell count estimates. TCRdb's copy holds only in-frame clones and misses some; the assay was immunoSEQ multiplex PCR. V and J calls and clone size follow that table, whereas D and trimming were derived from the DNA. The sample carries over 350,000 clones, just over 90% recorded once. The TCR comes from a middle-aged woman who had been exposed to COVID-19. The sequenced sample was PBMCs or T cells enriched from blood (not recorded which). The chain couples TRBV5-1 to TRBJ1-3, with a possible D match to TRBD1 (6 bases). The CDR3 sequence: CASSWTVSGNTIYF. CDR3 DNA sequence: TGCGCCAGCAGCTGGACAGTCTCTGGAAACACCATATATTTT.